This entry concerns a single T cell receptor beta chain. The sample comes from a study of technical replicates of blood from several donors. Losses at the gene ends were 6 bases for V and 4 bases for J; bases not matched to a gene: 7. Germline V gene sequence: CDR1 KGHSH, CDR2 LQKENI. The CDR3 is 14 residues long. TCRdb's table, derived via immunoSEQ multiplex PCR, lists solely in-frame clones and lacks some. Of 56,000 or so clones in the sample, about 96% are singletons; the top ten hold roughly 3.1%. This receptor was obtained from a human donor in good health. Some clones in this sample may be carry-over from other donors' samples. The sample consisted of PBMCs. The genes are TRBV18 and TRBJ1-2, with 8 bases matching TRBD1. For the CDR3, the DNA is TGTGCCAGCTCCCTCGACAGGGGCGGCTATGGCTACACCTTC. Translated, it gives CASSLDRGGYGYTF.